This T cell receptor beta chain was sequenced during a study of Graves' ophthalmopathy and Graves' hyperthyroidism. Study-wide findings and caveats: The model flagged ophthalmopathy progression at roughly 70% sensitivity and 72% to 80% specificity. In blood, most expanded thyroid clonotypes above 0.001 frequency were also detected. Classification of ophthalmopathy versus stable hyperthyroidism by a 13-signature model yielded about 90% sensitivity and 65% to 83% specificity.

RNA transcripts yielded amplified TCR beta CDR3 regions. HTBI primers primed a first-round RT-PCR, and a second-round multiplex PCR followed. TCRdb re-called the multiplex PCR reads through MiXCR, storing one row per CDR3 protein. In the table there are about 220,000 distinct CDR3 sequences, approximately 21% of which are singletons. Points on this clonotype: What it recognizes is unknown. One junction end does not reproduce the germline sequence, and a read error may be involved.

CDR1 SGHRS and CDR2 YFSETQ come from the germline V gene. There are 15 residues in the CDR3. The chain employs TRBV5-1 and TRBJ2-3, with D perhaps TRBD1 or TRBD2 (6 bases each). The specimen sequenced was peripheral blood. This TCR was recovered from a woman aged 50 to 60 with Graves' ophthalmopathy. The CDR3 is CASSLVGGSIDTQYF. The DNA for the CDR3 is TGCGCCAGCAGCTTGGTAGGGGGGAGCATAGATACGCAGTATTTT.